This T cell receptor beta chain appears in the sequencing data of a study of cytomegalovirus exposure and HLA in healthy donors. The study, taken as a whole, reports: The majority of CMV-associated TCR beta chains were reported as apparently HLA-restricted in a later analysis.

The PCR used 60 Vbeta and 13 Jbeta primers. As processed by the authors: An analysis that came later counted around 80 million unique TCR beta chains, approximately 10 million shared. Profiling relied on immunoSEQ multiplex PCR, and the TCRdb table lists in-frame clones only, not all of them. Clone size and the V and J calls come from that table; the DNA yielded D and trimming. The sample records about 160,000 clones, approximately 85% being singletons. Germline CDR1 is MDHEN and CDR2 is SYDVKM. The V end was cut by 7 bases, the J end by 5 bases, with 10 bases between. CDR3 length: 12 residues. Regarding this clone: The antigen is not known.

The sequence came from a man in his fifties in good health and CMV-seropositive. The sequenced sample was PBMCs. This chain joins TRBV28 and TRBJ2-3; D is unresolved. Here the CDR3 DNA reads TGTGCCAGCACCCAAAACGGAGATACGCAGTATTTT. This gives the protein CASTQNGDTQYF.